Listed below are T cell receptor beta chains from one sample, sequenced in a study of blood T cell repertoires in COVID-19. Assay: immunoSEQ multiplex PCR; the TCRdb copy retains only in-frame clones and omits some. The sample holds roughly 230,000 clones, roughly four fifths seen once. Source material: PBMCs or T cells enriched from blood (not recorded which). The receptors here all came from a man aged 50 to 59 who had recovered from COVID-19. CDR3s include the opening cysteine and the closing phenylalanine or tryptophan. A D gene is named only where the DNA matches it firmly. A row's size may be missing; if present it is once, few, many or a size class.

j_call	d_call	clone_size	v_call	cdr3_aa	cdr3_nt
TRBJ2-7	TRBD1	NA	TRBV5-1	CASSLEGRGYEQYF	TGCGCCAGCAGCTTGGAAGGCAGGGGGTACGAGCAGTACTTC
TRBJ1-1	NA	NA	TRBV6-5	CASSYGSQGVDTEAFF	TGTGCCAGCAGTTACGGTAGCCAGGGCGTCGACACTGAAGCTTTCTTT
TRBJ2-7	NA	NA	TRBV6-5	CASWNPGGPSYEQYF	TGTGCCAGCTGGAATCCAGGGGGGCCGTCCTACGAGCAGTACTTC
TRBJ1-2	TRBD1	NA	TRBV4-1	CASSQDPQGHTANYGYTF	TGCGCCAGCAGCCAAGATCCACAGGGGCACACCGCTAACTATGGCTACACCTTC
TRBJ1-5	TRBD1	NA	TRBV5-8	CASSLGQDSYSNQPQHF	TGTGCCAGCAGCCTGGGACAGGATTCCTATAGCAATCAGCCCCAGCATTTT
TRBJ2-3	TRBD2	NA	TRBV11-1	CASSRLAGGGDTQYF	TGTGCCAGCAGCCGACTAGCGGGAGGAGGGGATACGCAGTATTTT
TRBJ2-7	NA	once	TRBV18	CAGCDNDYEQYF	TGTGCCGGATGCGACAACGACTACGAGCAGTACTTC
TRBJ1-3	NA	once	TRBV28	CASLGQSLLSGNTIYF	TGTGCCAGCCTAGGACAGTCCCTTCTCTCTGGAAACACCATATATTTT
TRBJ1-1	NA	once	TRBV4-1	CASSQVKNTEAFF	TGCGCCAGCAGCCAAGTCAAGAACACTGAAGCTTTCTTT
TRBJ2-6	NA	NA	TRBV7-2	CASSLAPRDIGANVLTF	TGTGCCAGCAGCTTAGCCCCCCGGGACATTGGGGCCAACGTCCTGACTTTC
TRBJ2-4	TRBD1	NA	TRBV11-2	CASSLEDRGTLAKNIQYF	TGTGCCAGCAGCTTAGAAGACAGGGGGACCCTAGCCAAAAACATTCAGTACTTC
TRBJ1-1	NA	NA	TRBV13	CASSSRLLRGDDRNTEAFF	TGTGCCAGCAGCTCTCGTTTACTCCGGGGGGACGACAGGAACACTGAAGCTTTCTTT
TRBJ2-1	TRBD2	NA	TRBV9	CASSVRRGGISYNEQFF	TGTGCCAGCAGCGTACGTCGCGGGGGAATCTCCTACAATGAGCAGTTCTTC
TRBJ1-1	TRBD1	NA	TRBV27	CASSRYRGNTEAFF	TGTGCCAGCAGTAGATACAGGGGGAACACTGAAGCTTTCTTT
TRBJ1-2	NA	NA	TRBV19	CASSYYRVGYTF	TGTGCCAGTAGTTACTACCGGGTTGGCTACACCTTC
TRBJ2-2	NA	NA	TRBV2	CASSALGAANTGELFF	TGTGCCAGCAGCGCCCTCGGCGCGGCGAACACCGGGGAGCTGTTTTTT
TRBJ1-5	TRBD1	NA	TRBV28	CASSSPRTGAQPQHF	TGTGCCAGCAGTTCCCCACGGACAGGGGCTCAGCCCCAGCATTTT
TRBJ1-6	NA	NA	TRBV9	CASSVEGGTPLHF	TGTGCCAGCAGCGTAGAGGGAGGCACACCCCTCCACTTT
TRBJ1-2	NA	once	TRBV10-3	CAISAQGNDYGYTF	TGTGCCATCAGTGCCCAGGGGAACGACTATGGCTACACCTTC
TRBJ2-7	NA	NA	TRBV7-2	CASSSTTSLGEQYF	TGTGCCAGCAGCTCAACGACGAGCCTAGGCGAGCAGTACTTC
TRBJ1-1	NA	few	TRBV19	CASARLGAMNTEAFF	TGTGCCAGCGCCAGGTTGGGGGCCATGAACACTGAAGCTTTCTTT
TRBJ2-3	TRBD1	NA	TRBV5-1	CASSLTGDTDTQYF	TGCGCCAGCAGCTTAACAGGGGACACGGATACGCAGTATTTT
TRBJ1-6	NA	NA	TRBV5-4	CASRLNGGGSPLHF	TGTGCCAGCAGGCTGAACGGAGGTGGATCACCCCTCCACTTT
TRBJ2-2	TRBD2	once	TRBV6-2/TRBV6-3	CASSRLAGGTGELFF	TGTGCCAGCAGTAGACTAGCGGGAGGGACCGGGGAGCTGTTTTTT
TRBJ2-2	NA	NA	TRBV11-3	CASSLGLTLETGELFF	TGTGCCAGCAGCTTAGGGCTGACCCTAGAAACCGGGGAGCTGTTTTTT
TRBJ2-5	NA	NA	TRBV28	CASRRGQETQYF	TGTGCCAGTAGACGGGGACAAGAGACCCAGTACTTC
TRBJ2-4	TRBD2	NA	TRBV28	CASSLGTRSGGDIQYF	TGTGCCAGCAGTTTAGGGACCCGCTCGGGGGGGGACATTCAGTACTTC
TRBJ1-1	TRBD1	NA	TRBV11-3	CASSLETGGNTEAFF	TGTGCCAGCAGCTTAGAAACAGGGGGGAACACTGAAGCTTTCTTT
TRBJ1-2	NA	NA	TRBV6-5	CASSSVGTANYGYTF	TGTGCCAGCAGTTCGGTGGGCACCGCTAACTATGGCTACACCTTC
TRBJ1-5	NA	NA	TRBV4-1	CASSQEPGGGQPQHF	TGCGCCAGCAGCCAAGAGCCGGGGGGCGGGCAGCCCCAGCATTTT
TRBJ2-7	NA	NA	TRBV6-2/TRBV6-3	CASSYSASYEQYF	TGTGCCAGCAGTTACTCGGCATCCTACGAGCAGTACTTC
TRBJ2-1	NA	NA	TRBV3-1/TRBV3-2	CASSRQRDEQFF	TGTGCCAGCAGTCGGCAGAGGGATGAGCAGTTCTTC
TRBJ2-2	NA	NA	TRBV18	CASSPGTGGGELFF	TGTGCCAGCTCACCTGGGACCGGGGGCGGGGAGCTGTTTTTT
TRBJ1-5	TRBD1	NA	TRBV4-3	CASSQEIGGGNQPQHF	TGCGCCAGCAGCCAAGAAATAGGGGGCGGGAATCAGCCCCAGCATTTT
TRBJ2-1	TRBD2	NA	TRBV5-1	CASSLNGGAYNEQFF	TGCGCCAGCAGCTTGAACGGGGGGGCTTACAATGAGCAGTTCTTC
TRBJ2-2	NA	NA	TRBV5-4	CASSLGGVTGELFF	TGTGCCAGCAGCTTGGGGGGGGTAACCGGGGAGCTGTTTTTT
TRBJ2-2	TRBD2	NA	TRBV9	CASSSSGRGNTGELFF	TGTGCCAGCAGCTCAAGCGGGAGGGGGAACACCGGGGAGCTGTTTTTT
TRBJ2-2	NA	NA	TRBV5-1	CASSLSEQNTGELFF	TGCGCCAGCAGCTTGAGTGAACAGAACACCGGGGAGCTGTTTTTT
TRBJ2-3	NA	NA	TRBV5-1	CASSSAGASTDTQYF	TGCGCCAGCAGTTCTGCAGGGGCAAGCACAGATACGCAGTATTTT
TRBJ2-2	NA	NA	TRBV10-3	CASSTGPQRANTGELFF	TGCGCATCTTCTACAGGACCACAACGCGCGAACACCGGGGAGCTGTTTTTT
TRBJ2-1	NA	NA	TRBV6-5	CASSLAPPYNEQFF	TGTGCCAGCAGTCTAGCACCTCCCTACAATGAGCAGTTCTTC
TRBJ1-2	NA	NA	TRBV10-3	CAISRDIANYGYTF	TGTGCCATCAGCCGGGACATCGCTAACTATGGCTACACCTTC